This TCR beta chain was captured in a study of control samples from healthy donors and cancer patients. Only in-frame clones appear in the TCRdb table, and some are missing; sequencing was by immunoSEQ multiplex PCR. The sample lists approximately 70,000 clones, around nine tenths occurring once. This clone was seen only once. The CDR3 sequence is 15 residues long. Germline V lookup: CDR1 SGHRS, CDR2 YFSETQ. V was trimmed by 4 bases and J by 3 bases, leaving 16 bases between them. The receptor was derived from a woman aged 45-65 years with colorectal cancer. V and J are TRBV5-1 and TRBJ1-1; D unclear. Material for sequencing was PBMCs. CDR3 in amino acids: CASSKDVGGYTEAFF. In nucleotides, the CDR3 is TGCGCCAGCAGCAAGGATGTCGGCGGTTACACTGAAGCTTTCTTT. Filled out from reference TRBV5-1 and TRBJ1-1, the complete variable domain reads KAGVTQTPRYLIKTRGQQVTLSCSPISGHRSVSWYQQTPGQGLQFLFEYFSETQRNKGNFPGRFSGRQFSNSRSEMNVSTLELGDSALYLCASSKDVGGYTEAFFGQGTRLTVV.